These 14 T cell receptor beta chains were all obtained from the same sample, sequenced in a study of a mutant IDH1 vaccine in newly diagnosed glioma. Libraries were prepared by immunoSEQ multiplex PCR; TCRdb keeps only in-frame clonotypes and omits some of them. The sample lists 40,000 to 50,000 clones, 80% to 90% occurring once. Time point described: week 35, safety follow-up. Alongside topical imiquimod, each dose of vaccine comprised 300 ug of mutant IDH1 20-mer peptide. These TCRs' antigens remain unknown. The source was PBMCs, collected from a glioma patient whose treatment included an IDH1 peptide vaccine. These receptors were obtained from a middle-aged man with glioma.

The chain couples TRBV7-9 to TRBJ2-1, with a possible D match to TRBD1 (6 bases). Germline CDR1 and CDR2: SEHNR and FQNEAQ (reference sequence). The CDR3 has 13 residues. Trimming removed 4 bases at V and 10 bases at J, with 14 bases between. The CDR3 sequence: CASSSSTGREQFF. The CDR3 DNA reads TGTGCCAGCAGCTCTTCGACAGGACGGGAGCAGTTCTTC.

The J gene is TRBJ1-4, the V gene TRBV23-1, with no clear D. TRBV23-1 is assigned to the ORF class and has an uncertain function. The CDR3 consists of 13 residues. V was trimmed by 7 bases and J by 8 bases, leaving 14 bases between them. The CDR3 DNA reads TGCGCCAGCATAGGCTGTACCCGAGAAAAACTGTTTTTT. Protein: CASIGCTREKLFF.

V is TRBV9 and J is TRBJ1-3, with D tentatively TRBD1 (5 bases). The CDR3 totals 16 residues. In germline, CDR1 is SGDLS, CDR2 YYNGEE. V lost 2 bases and J lost 4, with 16 bases in between. DNA of the CDR3: TGTGCCAGCAGCGTTTTTCAGGGTATAGGCGGAAACACCATATATTTT. Amino acids: CASSVFQGIGGNTIYF.

This clone was seen once. V usage is TRBV29-1 and J usage is TRBJ1-2; TRBD1 matches 7 bases. The junction had 4 bases not matched to a gene; V was cut back by 4 bases and J by 2 bases. CDR3 length equals 13 residues. Germline V gives CDR1 SQVTM, CDR2 ANQGSEA. The chain's CDR3 is CSVGDRDNYGYTF. CDR3 in DNA: TGCAGCGTTGGTGACAGGGACAACTATGGCTACACCTTC.

The J gene is TRBJ2-2, the V gene TRBV5-1; D is undetermined. Trimming pared 0 bases from V and 6 bases from J, leaving 6 bases between. CDR1 is SGHRS and CDR2 is YFSETQ in the germline V gene. The CDR3 is 13 residues long. CDR3 bases: TGCGCCAGCAGCTTGGGGGTCCCCGGGGAGCTGTTTTTT. Translated, it gives CASSLGVPGELFF.

The chain is built from TRBV6-1 and TRBJ1-1; D is unclear. CDR1 is MNHNS, CDR2 SASEGT, per germline. The CDR3 contains 14 residues. Trimming removed 2 bases at V and 5 bases at J, with 12 bases between. The CDR3 spells CASSELAGRTEAFF. DNA for the CDR3: TGTGCCAGCAGTGAACTGGCGGGTAGGACTGAAGCTTTCTTT.

V is TRBV4-1 and J is TRBJ2-2; the match to TRBD2 covers 10 bases. The trim removed 2 bases at V and 7 bases at J, leaving 16 bases unmatched. There are 19 residues in the CDR3. Germline V gives CDR1 MGHRA, CDR2 YSYEKL. The DNA for the CDR3 is TGCGCCAGCAGCCAACTGACCCCGAATAGCGGGGGGAGAAGCGGGGAGCTGTTTTTT. Translation gives CASSQLTPNSGGRSGELFF.

This chain joins TRBV28 and TRBJ1-4; TRBD1 aligns across 8 bases. The length of the CDR3 is 17 residues. The germline V gene encodes CDR1 MDHEN and CDR2 SYDVKM. The V gene end was trimmed by 5 bases and the J gene end by 0 bases; junction bases not matched to a gene: 8. The CDR3 protein is CASSPGGTGSTNEKLFF. Written as DNA, the CDR3 is TGTGCCAGCAGTCCGGGCGGGACAGGATCAACTAATGAAAAACTGTTTTTT.

The rearrangement joins TRBV6-1 to TRBJ1-4; no reliable D call. Trimming took 4 bases from V and 2 from J, leaving 11 bases between them. Germline V gene lookup returns CDR1 MNHNS and CDR2 SASEGT. The CDR3 runs to 15 residues. The CDR3 DNA reads TGTGCCAGCAGTGCCCGAGGGTATACTAATGAAAAACTGTTTTTT. Translated: CASSARGYTNEKLFF.

The chain combines TRBV5-1 with TRBJ1-2; D remains ambiguous. The CDR3 consists of 14 residues. The germline V and J ends were trimmed by 0 bases and 7 bases, with 13 bases remaining between them. Germline assignment: CDR1 SGHRS and CDR2 YFSETQ. In DNA form, the CDR3 reads TGCGCCAGCAGCTTGGAAGGGAGATCCGGTGGCTACACCTTC. Amino acids: CASSLEGRSGGYTF.

The chain employs TRBV6-1 and TRBJ2-7; possibly TRBD2 for D (7 bases). Trimming left V 0 bases short and J 5 bases short, with 14 bases between. The germline CDR1 and CDR2 sequences are MNHNS and SASEGT. This CDR3 is built from 15 residues. The CDR3 is CASSEAGGPFDEQYV. Here the CDR3 DNA reads TGTGCCAGCAGTGAAGCGGGGGGGCCTTTCGACGAGCAGTACGTC.

This sequence joins TRBV29-1 and TRBJ2-7, with TRBD2 as a possible D gene (6 bases). Germline CDR1 is SQVTM and CDR2 is ANQGSEA. V was pared by 5 bases and J by 2 bases, with 16 bases between. The CDR3 totals 14 residues. The chain's CDR3 is CSVRDSMGAYEQYF. The CDR3 bases are TGCAGCGTTAGGGACTCCATGGGGGCCTACGAGCAGTACTTC.

This clone is a singleton in its sample. This sequence joins TRBV4-1 and TRBJ2-2, with 7 nucleotides matching TRBD1. Trimming removed 6 bases from V and 0 bases from J; junction bases left unmatched: 4. Germline values: CDR1 MGHRA, CDR2 YSYEKL. CDR3 length: 15 amino acids. This CDR3 is CASSRTGANTGELFF. For the CDR3, the DNA is TGCGCCAGCAGTAGGACAGGCGCGAACACCGGGGAGCTGTTTTTT.

The chain links TRBV6-4 to TRBJ2-1; D is possibly TRBD1 or TRBD2 (6 bases each). Looked up from germline, CDR1 is MRHNA and CDR2 is SNTAGT. The CDR3 contains 15 residues. V was cut by 2 bases and J by 6 bases, with 14 bases left in between. CDR3 nucleotide sequence: TGTGCCAGCAGTGACAAGGGGGGCGCCGGCAATGAGCAGTTCTTC. This sequence encodes CASSDKGGAGNEQFF.